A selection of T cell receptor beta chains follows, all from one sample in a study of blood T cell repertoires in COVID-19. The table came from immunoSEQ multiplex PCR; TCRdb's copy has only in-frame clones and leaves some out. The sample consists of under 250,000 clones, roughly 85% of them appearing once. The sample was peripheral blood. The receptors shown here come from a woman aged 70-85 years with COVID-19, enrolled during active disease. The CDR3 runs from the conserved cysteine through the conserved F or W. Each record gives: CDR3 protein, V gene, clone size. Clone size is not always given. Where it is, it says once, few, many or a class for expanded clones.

CDR3 protein: CASNILGQGLNQPQHF
V gene: TRBV28
clone size: -

CDR3 protein: CASSTPTGASREQYF
V gene: TRBV5-1
clone size: -

CDR3 protein: CASSDGAGGTNEQFF
V gene: TRBV2
clone size: -

CDR3 protein: CASGWTIGTGGRLQSYTF
V gene: TRBV12-5
clone size: few

CDR3 protein: CASSEMVDNKNIQYF
V gene: TRBV2
clone size: -

CDR3 protein: CASSIPGSGANVLTF
V gene: TRBV19
clone size: once

CDR3 protein: CASSETGGVYGYTF
V gene: TRBV19
clone size: -

CDR3 protein: CASSARLAGGSYNEQFF
V gene: TRBV7-2
clone size: once

CDR3 protein: CASSQDRTEAFF
V gene: TRBV4-1
clone size: -

CDR3 protein: CASSPTTGMNTEAFF
V gene: TRBV3-1/TRBV3-2
clone size: -

CDR3 protein: CASSLTSASYEQYF
V gene: TRBV5-1
clone size: -

CDR3 protein: CASSPASDPNTGELFF
V gene: TRBV7-3
clone size: once

CDR3 protein: CASSEGQGFDYGYTF
V gene: TRBV2
clone size: few

CDR3 protein: CASSYPQRRSSYEQYF
V gene: TRBV6-5
clone size: -

CDR3 protein: CASSVAPGQGRAWDYGYTF
V gene: TRBV9
clone size: -

CDR3 protein: CASSPPTSGRLGEQYF
V gene: TRBV18
clone size: -

CDR3 protein: CASRRDRGESPLHF
V gene: TRBV6-5
clone size: -

CDR3 protein: CASSFSVGEGYGYTF
V gene: TRBV5-5
clone size: few

CDR3 protein: CASSTPNSPLHF
V gene: TRBV25-1
clone size: -

CDR3 protein: CASSRTPGQVSGNTIYF
V gene: TRBV18
clone size: -

CDR3 protein: CASSVAPRGSYNEQFF
V gene: TRBV9
clone size: -

CDR3 protein: CASSGHDNQPQHF
V gene: TRBV9
clone size: once

CDR3 protein: CASRSGQDYAQPQHF
V gene: TRBV19
clone size: -

CDR3 protein: CASSGRQSSNQPQHF
V gene: TRBV2
clone size: few

CDR3 protein: CASSQDRRETEAFF
V gene: TRBV3-1/TRBV3-2
clone size: -

CDR3 protein: CASSLGSGAGNTIYF
V gene: TRBV7-9
clone size: few

CDR3 protein: CASSPGLASSYEQYF
V gene: TRBV19
clone size: -

CDR3 protein: CASSNIARNEQFF
V gene: TRBV7-6
clone size: -

CDR3 protein: CASKRVAGGTDTQYF
V gene: TRBV2
clone size: -

CDR3 protein: CASSLSLAGVIYYEQYF
V gene: TRBV5-1
clone size: -

CDR3 protein: CASSLVRELGYEQYF
V gene: TRBV5-1
clone size: -

CDR3 protein: CASSYSAISSYNSPLHF
V gene: TRBV6-2/TRBV6-3
clone size: -

CDR3 protein: CASSIRGLGGNTIYF
V gene: TRBV19
clone size: -

CDR3 protein: CASSYPFETGTMNTEAFF
V gene: TRBV6-2/TRBV6-3
clone size: -

CDR3 protein: CASSPRDSNNGYTF
V gene: TRBV18
clone size: -

CDR3 protein: CASSAQIYEQFF
V gene: TRBV19
clone size: -

CDR3 protein: CASRSTSYWQYF
V gene: TRBV27
clone size: -

CDR3 protein: CATGATTSTDTQYF
V gene: TRBV10-3
clone size: few

CDR3 protein: CASSLRDRGDYGYTF
V gene: TRBV11-3
clone size: -

CDR3 protein: CASTLASGRLGMKQYF
V gene: TRBV21-1
clone size: -

CDR3 protein: CASSITLRGNSQHF
V gene: TRBV11-2
clone size: -

CDR3 protein: CASSLGQAPAYGYTF
V gene: TRBV7-9
clone size: -

CDR3 protein: CASSRGQETQYF
V gene: TRBV2
clone size: -

CDR3 protein: CATPRRGGLGGYTF
V gene: TRBV19
clone size: once

CDR3 protein: CAWTPGGRNSDTQYF
V gene: TRBV30
clone size: -

CDR3 protein: CASSKQEHTEAFF
V gene: TRBV18
clone size: -

CDR3 protein: CASSSQGGTTYEQYF
V gene: TRBV7-2
clone size: -

CDR3 protein: CASSLAGLTNEQFF
V gene: TRBV7-7
clone size: -